The clone carrying this TCR beta chain showed up just once. In germline, CDR1 is SGHVS, CDR2 FQNEAQ. V dropped 3 bases and J dropped 4; count of bases not matched to a gene: 11. The CDR3 totals 16 residues. Only in-frame clones appear in the TCRdb table, and some are missing; sequencing was by immunoSEQ multiplex PCR. The sample carries some 80,000 clones, more than 85% recorded once. This sample is part of a study of technical replicates of blood from a handful of donors. This chain joins TRBV7-8 and TRBJ1-2, with 7 bases aligning to TRBD1. The sample consisted of T cells isolated from PBMCs. The source of this sequence is a human donor in good health. CDR3 loop: CASSLDTGAIRYGYTF. CDR3 DNA sequence: TGTGCCAGCAGCTTGGATACAGGGGCGATCCGCTATGGCTACACCTTC. Using reference TRBV7-8 and TRBJ1-2 for the parts outside the CDR3, the full variable domain is GAGVSQSPRYKVAKRGQDVALRCDPISGHVSLFWYQQALGQGPEFLTYFQNEAQLDKSGLPSDRFFAERPEGSVSTLKIQRTQQEDSAVYLCASSLDTGAIRYGYTFGSGTRLTVV.